These 29 T cell receptor beta chains share one sample of origin, sequenced in a study of T cell responses to AZD1222 COVID-19 vaccine. Generated by immunoSEQ multiplex PCR, the TCRdb table keeps only in-frame clones and is missing some. The sample contains about 79,000 clones, approximately 90% of which appear only once. Sequencing was performed on peripheral blood, taken on day 0 of MenACWY control vaccination. These receptors all come from an adult in good health.

The chain has TRBV3-1 (or the pseudogene TRBV3-2) and TRBJ1-2; no definite D call. V was trimmed by 4 bases and J by 3 bases, leaving 12 bases between them. The germline gives CDR1 LGHDT, CDR2 YNNKEL (reference sequence). CDR3 length equals 14 residues. The CDR3 is CASSLGNNHYGYTF. The CDR3 bases are TGTGCCAGCAGCCTAGGCAACAACCACTATGGCTACACCTTC.

V is TRBV9 and J is TRBJ2-7, with 7 bases fitting TRBD1. The V gene end was trimmed by 3 bases and the J gene end by 0 bases; junction bases not matched to a gene: 3. The CDR3 is 14 amino acids. Germline CDR1 and CDR2: SGDLS and YYNGEE. This CDR3 reads CASSARQGSYEQYF. Here the CDR3 DNA reads TGTGCCAGCAGCGCGAGACAGGGCTCCTACGAGCAGTACTTC.

As regards this clone: Other DNA sequences of this sample code for an identical CDR3. The rearrangement links TRBV3-1 (or the pseudogene TRBV3-2) to TRBJ2-5; 7 positions agree with TRBD1. The CDR3 runs to 13 residues. The junction had 2 bases not matched to a gene; V was cut back by 3 bases and J by 4 bases. The germline CDR1 and CDR2 sequences are LGHDT and YNNKEL (reference sequence). Here the CDR3 reads CASSQNRGETQYF. The CDR3 DNA follows: TGTGCCAGCAGCCAGAACAGGGGAGAGACCCAGTACTTC.

The V call is TRBV5-1, the J call TRBJ2-5; D perhaps matches TRBD1 (5 bases). V was cut by 0 bases and J by 1 base, with 7 bases left in between. The CDR3 is 14 residues long. Per germline, CDR1 SGHRS and CDR2 YFSETQ. CDR3 residues: CASSLEGIQETQYF. The DNA of the CDR3 is TGCGCCAGCAGCTTGGAGGGGATCCAAGAGACCCAGTACTTC.

The chain employs TRBV7-3 and TRBJ2-1; D unclear. The ends were cut back, 4 bases at V and 10 bases at J, with 14 bases in the middle. The germline V gene has CDR1 SGHTA and CDR2 FQGTGA. CDR3 size: 13 residues. The DNA of the CDR3 is TGTGCCAGCAGCTCTAAACCTAGTCAGGAGCAGTTCTTC. This sequence encodes CASSSKPSQEQFF.

The chain uses TRBV5-3 and TRBJ2-1; 11 nucleotides match TRBD2. TRBV5-3 qualifies as an ORF whose function is uncertain. The CDR3 extends over 16 amino acids. The J segment lost 3 bases and the V segment lost 0 bases, leaving 2 bases of the junction unmatched. CDR3 residues: CARSLGLAGNYNEQFF. The CDR3 DNA reads TGTGCCAGAAGCTTGGGACTAGCGGGAAACTACAATGAGCAGTTCTTC.

The chain is built from TRBV9 and TRBJ1-6; D is unclear. The V end lost 0 bases, the J end lost 7 bases, and 8 bases lay between the germline ends. Germline V gene sequence: CDR1 SGDLS, CDR2 YYNGEE. The CDR3 runs 14 residues. The CDR3 is CASSVGNLNSPLHF. The CDR3, as DNA: TGTGCCAGCAGCGTAGGGAATCTCAATTCACCCCTCCACTTT.

The chain joins TRBV6-6 to TRBJ1-1, with a tentative D call TRBD1 (6 bases). There are 16 residues in the CDR3. Trimming removed 5 bases at V and 1 base at J, with 17 bases between. Germline V gene lookup returns CDR1 MNHNY and CDR2 SVGAGI (reference sequence). The CDR3 loop reads CASSKRGVRGNTEAFF. CDR3 sequence (DNA): TGTGCCAGCAGTAAGAGAGGAGTCAGGGGGAACACTGAAGCTTTCTTT.

The chain combines TRBV2 with TRBJ1-1, with 7 bases identical to TRBD1. The germline CDR1 and CDR2 sequences are SNHLY and FYNNEI. V trimming: 4 bases; J trimming: 5 bases; junction bases outside the gene matches: 4. The CDR3 runs to 13 residues. For the CDR3, the DNA is TGTGCCAGCAGTGCAGGGGGTCGGACTGAAGCTTTCTTT. As protein: CASSAGGRTEAFF.

V gene TRBV28 combines with J gene TRBJ1-1; TRBD1 is a possible D gene (5 bases). The CDR3 extends over 15 amino acids. CDR1 and CDR2 (germline): MDHEN, SYDVKM. V was trimmed by 4 bases and J by 6 bases, leaving 18 bases between them. CDR3: CASSSSGRYGAEAFF. The DNA of the CDR3 is TGTGCCAGCAGTTCCTCGGGACGGTATGGGGCTGAAGCTTTCTTT.

The chain combines TRBV7-2 with TRBJ2-7; no firm D call. V was pared by 2 bases and J by 9 bases, with 17 bases between. Per germline, CDR1 SGHTA and CDR2 FQGNSA. CDR3 length equals 14 residues. The CDR3 DNA is TGTGCCAGCAGCTTACCGGGTGGCCTACTCGGGCAGTACTTC. Translated: CASSLPGGLLGQYF.

CDR3 region: CASSPASGQGREQYF. In DNA form, the CDR3 reads TGTGCCAGCAGCCCAGCGTCGGGACAGGGACGTGAGCAGTACTTC. The chain joins TRBV11-2 to TRBJ2-7; 9 nucleotides line up with TRBD1. Losses at the gene ends were 5 bases for V and 7 bases for J; bases not matched to a gene: 12. The germline V gene has CDR1 SGHAT and CDR2 FQNNGV. This CDR3 comprises 15 residues.

The chain uses TRBV5-1 and TRBJ1-1; TRBD1 matches 7 bases. V shed 4 bases, J shed 3 bases, and the junction held 15 bases outside the gene matches. Germline V gene data show CDR1 as SGHRS and CDR2 as YFSETQ. The CDR3 consists of 17 residues. The CDR3 loop reads CASSPGDRDGIHTEAFF. The CDR3 DNA reads as TGCGCCAGCAGCCCAGGTGACAGGGACGGGATACACACTGAAGCTTTCTTT.

This chain connects TRBV10-2 to TRBJ1-6, with 10 bases matching TRBD1. The germline gives CDR1 WSHSY, CDR2 SAAADI. With V trimmed by 4 bases and J by 9 bases, 3 bases remained unmatched. The CDR3 has 14 amino acids. CDR3 bases: TGCGCCAGCAGTGGAGGACAGGGGGTTTCACCCCTCCACTTT. This gives the protein CASSGGQGVSPLHF.

This sequence joins TRBV18 and TRBJ1-1, with D maybe TRBD1 (5 bases). The V gene's germline CDR1 is KGHSH and CDR2 LQKENI. The CDR3 runs 15 residues. Trimming left V 0 bases short and J 2 bases short, with 10 bases between. The CDR3: CASSPPSRANTEAFF. CDR3 nucleotide sequence: TGTGCCAGCTCACCACCGAGCAGGGCTAACACTGAAGCTTTCTTT.

The V call is TRBV3-1 (or the pseudogene TRBV3-2), the J call TRBJ1-2, with D perhaps matching TRBD1 (6 bases). Trimming pared 2 bases from V and 7 bases from J, leaving 14 bases between. CDR1 is LGHDT and CDR2 is YNNKEL in the germline V gene (reference sequence). There are 14 residues in the CDR3. The CDR3 bases are TGTGCCAGCAGCCAACGCGGGGGCCCCATTGGCTACACCTTC. This codes for CASSQRGGPIGYTF.

The chain combines TRBV28 with TRBJ2-2; D may be TRBD2 (7 bases). Trimming took off 7 bases at V and 4 bases at J, with 16 bases between the two ends. Germline-derived CDR1 and CDR2 are MDHEN and SYDVKM. The CDR3 consists of 15 residues. CDR3 sequence reads: CASTRGAPGTGELFF. CDR3 sequence (DNA): TGTGCCAGCACCCGGGGGGCCCCGGGCACCGGGGAGCTGTTTTTT.

V is TRBV5-1 and J is TRBJ1-4; D is perhaps TRBD1 (5 bases). The CDR3 contains 15 residues. Looked up from germline, CDR1 is SGHRS and CDR2 is YFSETQ. The V and J ends lost 3 bases and 4 bases respectively, with 13 bases between them. The CDR3 region is CASSWGWADNEKLFF. DNA of the CDR3: TGCGCCAGCAGCTGGGGGTGGGCTGATAATGAAAAACTGTTTTTT.

The V and J genes are TRBV6-6 and TRBJ1-3, with a tentative D call TRBD1 (5 bases). This CDR3 has 15 amino acids. Germline V lookup: CDR1 MNHNY, CDR2 SVGAGI (reference sequence). V gave up 2 bases and J gave up 0 bases, with 8 bases separating them. Written as DNA, the CDR3 is TGTGCCAGCAGTTACGGGGGAGTCTCTGGAAACACCATATATTTT. Translating it yields CASSYGGVSGNTIYF.

The rearrangement joins TRBV9 to TRBJ1-1; D remains unclear. The germline V and J ends were trimmed by 4 bases and 4 bases, with 5 bases remaining between them. This CDR3 has 11 amino acids. Germline V CDR1 and CDR2: SGDLS, YYNGEE. The CDR3 sequence is CASSPLTEAFF. CDR3 nucleotide sequence: TGTGCCAGCAGCCCCCTCACTGAAGCTTTCTTT.

The chain is built from TRBV7-9 and TRBJ2-7, with 9 nucleotides matching TRBD2. This CDR3 region has 17 residues. The J segment lost 5 bases and the V segment lost 5 bases, leaving 16 bases of the junction unmatched. In germline, CDR1 is SEHNR, CDR2 FQNEAQ (reference sequence). The chain's CDR3 is CASSPPLRLAASHEQYF. The CDR3 nucleotides are TGTGCCAGCAGCCCCCCTCTCCGACTAGCGGCGAGTCACGAGCAGTACTTC.

The chain combines TRBV10-3 with TRBJ2-2; the D is unclear. Between the trimmed V and J ends, which lost 5 bases and 0 bases, there was a span of 1 base. The germline gives CDR1 ENHRY, CDR2 SYGVKD. This CDR3 comprises 12 residues. CDR3 nucleotide sequence: TGTGCCATCAGTACGAACACCGGGGAGCTGTTTTTT. Translated: CAISTNTGELFF.

This clone has more than one count but fewer than ten. The chain has TRBV2 and TRBJ1-1; possible D gene TRBD1, 5 bases. The CDR3 totals 13 residues. Trimming left V 9 bases short and J 2 bases short, with 13 bases between. The V gene's germline CDR1 is SNHLY and CDR2 FYNNEI. The CDR3, as DNA: TGTGCCAGGATGGAGGGGATAAACACTGAAGCTTTCTTT. This gives the protein CARMEGINTEAFF.

The chain is built from TRBV2 and TRBJ1-5, with D unclear. The V and J ends lost 0 bases and 9 bases respectively, with 24 bases between them. The CDR3 covers 18 residues. Germline CDR1 and CDR2: SNHLY and FYNNEI. The CDR3 spells CASSEARSISASVGPQHF. The CDR3 DNA follows: TGTGCCAGCAGTGAAGCCAGAAGCATTTCCGCTTCTGTCGGGCCCCAGCATTTT.

The rearrangement joins TRBV5-1 to TRBJ1-1, with 9 nucleotides matching TRBD1. Germline CDR1 reads SGHRS; CDR2 reads YFSETQ. CDR3 length: 14 residues. V lost 5 bases and J lost 4; bases outside the gene matches: 6. CDR3 in amino acids: CASSSGQGSTEAFF. The CDR3 DNA sequence: TGCGCCAGCAGTTCGGGACAGGGAAGCACTGAAGCTTTCTTT.

The chain is built from TRBV9 and TRBJ2-1, with D perhaps matching TRBD1 (5 bases). Germline CDR1 reads SGDLS; CDR2 reads YYNGEE. The CDR3 loop spans 15 amino acids. The V and J ends lost 1 base and 10 bases respectively, with 18 bases between them. The CDR3 DNA sequence: TGTGCCAGCAGCGTATTAGGACAAGGGATGGGCGAGCAGTTCTTC. Translation: CASSVLGQGMGEQFF.

This clone was recorded once. The chain employs TRBV25-1 and TRBJ1-1; possible D gene TRBD1, 5 bases. Germline assignment: CDR1 MGHDK and CDR2 SYGVNS. V lost 7 bases to trimming and J lost 4 bases, with 16 bases between them. The CDR3 spans 14 residues. DNA for the CDR3: TGTGCCAGCACCAAAGGGGTGTTGGGCACTGAAGCTTTCTTT. Residues: CASTKGVLGTEAFF.

The count of this clone is one. The rearrangement joins TRBV3-1 (or the pseudogene TRBV3-2) to TRBJ2-7; D is ambiguous. The CDR3 has 13 residues. V lost 3 bases, J lost 2 bases, and 8 bases lay in between. Germline CDR1 and CDR2: LGHDT and YNNKEL (reference sequence). Here the CDR3 reads CASSQLVPYEQYF. In DNA, the CDR3 is TGTGCCAGCAGCCAGTTGGTTCCCTACGAGCAGTACTTC.

The V call is TRBV9, the J call TRBJ2-1; perhaps TRBD1 as D (6 bases). Germline V gene data show CDR1 as SGDLS and CDR2 as YYNGEE. This CDR3 contains 15 residues. V dropped 0 bases and J dropped 8 bases, with 15 bases sitting between them. CDR3 amino acids: CASSVGQASGHEQFF. The CDR3 DNA sequence: TGTGCCAGCAGCGTAGGACAGGCGAGTGGCCATGAGCAGTTCTTC.